These 15 T cell receptor beta chains were sequenced from one sample in a study of cytotoxic CD8 clonotypes in ibrutinib-treated CLL (dated by TCRdb to about 2021). The meaning of the sample's time point label: less than 30 months on ibrutinib. The library was generated by the immunoSEQ multiplex PCR assay. Here the immuneACCESS table is served through TCRdb, limited to in-frame sequences with V and J called. Missing clones are a known gap in these copies; in checked studies unresolved V genes cover under half, and the rest lacks a known reason. The sample table records hundreds of thousands of clones; 70% of these occur just once. The ten largest make up 15% of the sample. This specimen consisted of PBMCs, obtained after 24 months of ibrutinib treatment. Every receptor here comes from a human donor with chronic lymphocytic leukemia.

The CDR3 region has the DNA TGTGCCTGGACTAGCGGGAGCACGGAGCCCGGCGAGCAGTACTTC. Translation gives CAWTSGSTEPGEQYF. This chain links TRBV30 with TRBJ2-7, with 10 positions matching TRBD2. The J segment lost 6 bases and the V segment lost 4 bases, leaving 12 bases of the junction unmatched. The CDR3 runs to 15 residues. Germline V gives CDR1 GTSNPN, CDR2 SVGIG (reference sequence).

The chain uses TRBV9 and TRBJ2-2; 9 bases match TRBD2. Germline assignment: CDR1 SGDLS and CDR2 YYNGEE. The V and J ends lost 4 bases and 0 bases, in that order; junction bases with no gene match: 4. This CDR3 contains 16 residues. The CDR3 is CASSLRLAANTGELFF. For the CDR3, the DNA is TGTGCCAGCAGCCTCAGACTAGCGGCGAACACCGGGGAGCTGTTTTTT.

This sequence joins TRBV19 and TRBJ1-5; D remains ambiguous. Germline assignment: CDR1 LNHDA and CDR2 SQIVND (reference sequence). CDR3 length: 15 residues. V gave up 6 bases and J gave up 0 bases, with 12 bases separating them. CDR3 region: CASSHGRNSNQPQHF. CDR3 DNA sequence: TGTGCCAGTAGCCACGGGCGGAATAGCAATCAGCCCCAGCATTTT.

The chain combines TRBV4-2 with TRBJ2-2; 9 bases align to TRBD2. The CDR3 is made up of 16 amino acids. The V gene end was trimmed by 0 bases and the J gene end by 1 base; junction bases not matched to a gene: 0. CDR1 is LGHNA, CDR2 YNFKEQ, per germline. CDR3 in DNA: TGTGCCAGCAGCCAAGAACTAGCGGGGAACACCGGGGAGCTGTTTTTT. It yields the protein CASSQELAGNTGELFF.

This clone turned up a few times. The genes are TRBV4-2 and TRBJ2-7; unclear D gene. The CDR3 runs to 14 residues. Germline V gene sequence: CDR1 LGHNA, CDR2 YNFKEQ. Deletions cut 2 bases from V and 0 bases from J, with 8 bases between. CDR3 nucleotide sequence: TGTGCCAGCAGCCAACTAGGAGTCTCCTACGAGCAGTACTTC. Encoded protein: CASSQLGVSYEQYF.

The J gene is TRBJ2-3, the V gene TRBV25-1; 10 bases align to TRBD2. The CDR3 runs 18 residues. V gave up 5 bases and J gave up 8 bases; unmatched junction bases: 19. Per germline, CDR1 MGHDK and CDR2 SYGVNS. The CDR3 DNA reads as TGTGCCAGCAGTCCCCGGGGGGGTTACCTAGCGGGAGAGGGTACGCAGTATTTT. This codes for CASSPRGGYLAGEGTQYF.

This clone was found once. The J gene is TRBJ2-2, the V gene TRBV29-1, with D perhaps being TRBD1 or TRBD2 (8 bases each). Germline assignment: CDR1 SQVTM and CDR2 ANQGSEA. The length of the CDR3 is 14 residues. V shed 7 bases and J shed 6 bases, with 18 bases lying between them. Here the CDR3 reads CSAGRDRFSGELFF. CDR3 DNA sequence: TGCAGCGCCGGGAGGGACAGGTTCTCCGGGGAGCTGTTTTTT.

The chain joins TRBV5-4 to TRBJ2-7; possibly TRBD2 for D (6 bases). This CDR3 comprises 15 residues. Trimming took 0 bases from V and 7 from J, leaving 17 bases between them. Germline V gene sequence: CDR1 SGHNT, CDR2 YYREEE (reference sequence). CDR3: CASSLGGTLLREQYF. DNA for the CDR3: TGTGCCAGCAGCTTGGGGGGGACTCTTTTACGGGAGCAGTACTTC.

The chain joins TRBV27 to TRBJ2-7, with 7 bases lining up with TRBD2. The CDR3 contains 12 residues. Per the germline V gene, CDR1 is MNHEY and CDR2 is SMNVEV (reference sequence). V shed 8 bases and J 9 bases; nucleotides not matched to a gene: 10. Here the CDR3 reads CASSSPPGGQYF. The CDR3 nucleotides read TGTGCCAGCTCTTCCCCCCCGGGGGGGCAGTACTTC.

In its sample, this clone was seen a few times. An end of the junction does not agree with germline; a read error may underlie this. The rearrangement uses TRBV7-7 and TRBJ1-5, with D unresolved. From germline, CDR1 is SSHAT and CDR2 FNYEAQ (reference sequence). The length of the CDR3 is 13 residues. CDR3 sequence reads: CASSASRDQPQHF. The CDR3 DNA follows: TGTGCTAGCAGCGCATCGAGAGATCAGCCCCAGCATTTT.

The DNA of the CDR3 is TGTGCCAGCAGTCCAAAGGGAGAAGCAGGCTACAATGAGCAGTTCTTC. It translates to CASSPKGEAGYNEQFF. This chain uses TRBV25-1 with TRBJ2-1, with TRBD2 as a possible D gene (5 bases). The germline V gene has CDR1 MGHDK and CDR2 SYGVNS. Trimming stripped 5 bases from V and 3 bases from J, with 17 bases between. The length of the CDR3 is 16 residues.

This rearrangement joins TRBV30 to TRBJ1-4; D unclear. This CDR3 is built from 14 residues. The V gene lost 0 bases and the J gene lost 3 bases, with 8 bases spanning the gap. Germline V CDR1 and CDR2: GTSNPN, SVGIG (reference sequence). CDR3 loop: CAWSVISANEKLFF. The CDR3 nucleotides read TGTGCCTGGAGTGTAATTTCAGCTAATGAAAAACTGTTTTTT.

The CDR3 DNA reads as TGCGCCAGCAGCTCAGTACGCTGGACTAACACTGGCAATGAGCAGTTCTTC. This encodes CASSSVRWTNTGNEQFF. The chain combines TRBV5-1 with TRBJ2-1, with TRBD2 as a possible D gene (6 bases). CDR3 size: 17 residues. The germline V gene encodes CDR1 SGHRS and CDR2 YFSETQ. V was clipped by 3 bases and J by 6 bases, with 22 bases between them.

The gene calls are TRBV5-1 and TRBJ1-5; possible D gene TRBD1, 5 bases. The CDR3 is made up of 14 amino acids. V lost 4 bases and J lost 2, with 10 bases in between. The germline CDR1 and CDR2 sequences are SGHRS and YFSETQ. CDR3 nucleotides: TGCGCCAGCAGCCCAGGGACCGGCAATCAGCCCCAGCATTTT. Protein product: CASSPGTGNQPQHF.

The rearrangement joins TRBV27 to TRBJ2-5, with D maybe TRBD1 (6 bases). Germline lookup yields CDR1 MNHEY and CDR2 SMNVEV (reference sequence). The CDR3 runs 14 residues. V lost 6 bases to trimming and J lost 1 base, with 12 bases between them. CDR3 DNA: TGTGCCAGCAGACCAACAGGGCGCCAAGAGACCCAGTACTTC. This encodes CASRPTGRQETQYF.